This T cell receptor (beta chain) appears in the sequencing data of a study of CD8 T cells in ankylosing spondylitis (TCRdb year 2017). As for the study more broadly: The study profiled T cell receptor beta repertoires in healthy donors and ankylosing spondylitis patients to find disease-linked TCR variants. The full study cohort was made up of approximately 27 ankylosing spondylitis patients and 108 healthy donors. Samples of peripheral blood were taken, and for ankylosing spondylitis patients, synovial fluid was collected as well. General findings and caveats noted by the study authors: The disease-linked clones showed a CD8+ phenotype and occurred at relatively low frequencies in peripheral blood. The disease-linked clones were reported to be significantly enriched in matched synovial fluid samples from ankylosing spondylitis patients. Blood from ankylosing spondylitis patients appeared to be characterized by a TCR beta motif made up of about 8 highly homologous amino acid variants. Some TCR beta motif variants had previously been reported in synovial fluid and blood of reactive arthritis patients, which suggested common disease-initiation mechanisms.

In this sample, this clonotype turned up many times. No cognate antigen has been identified for it. No much larger clone is present one base from it, and per-base qualities are unavailable. Instrument used: Illumina HiSeq 2500. TCR beta libraries were prepared by quantitative 5'-RACE with molecular barcodes. The original pipeline was this. Disease-linked TCR variants were identified with a new computational method built on a probabilistic model of VDJ rearrangement. The public reads were run again by TCRdb, first through fastp at Q25 and then through MiXCR, and only productive beta chains were kept. Each record represents a unique CDR3 protein, reported with the most common genes and DNA among its rows. For this entry, the V and J calls and clone size follow TCRdb and not the study's own pipeline. Recorded for this sample are about 800,000 distinct CDR3 sequences; over 9.5% of them occurred a single time. Of the sample, 0.51% is held by the ten largest clones.

CDR3 length: 14 amino acids, cysteine to phenylalanine. Only the CDR3 DNA stays, 42 bases, in frame from base 1. V is cut by 3 bases and J by 2 bases, and the space between the germline ends is 7 bases. The chain couples TRBV12-3 or TRBV12-4 to TRBJ1-4; TRBD1 is possibly the D segment (5 matching bases). The sample was blood, either unsorted or a sorted T cell fraction (not recorded which). This sequence originates from a male donor with ankylosing spondylitis. The DNA sequence follows: TGTGCCAGCAGTTTGGCAGGGACTAATGAAAAACTGTTTTTT. Translated, it reads CASSLAGTNEKLFF.